Below, one T cell receptor beta chain is given with its context. Its matching antigen is unknown. These data are taken from a study of T cell responses to AZD1222 COVID-19 vaccine. Study outcomes and limitations: Every sample of the repertoires postdated the peak T cell response. With dominance at 160-218 and 743-854, vaccine-associated CD4 TCRs spanned spike.

The protocol was immunoSEQ multiplex PCR, while the TCRdb copy is restricted to in-frame clones and leaves out a portion. The sample has 160,000 or so clones; over 75% are singletons. After removal of 4 bases from V and 14 bases from J, the junction contained 6 bases not matched to a gene. This CDR3 region has 11 residues. Germline V gene data show CDR1 as SNHLY and CDR2 as FYNNEI. The TCR was taken from an adult who received the AZD1222 COVID-19 vaccine. Sequences were derived from peripheral blood, sampled 28 days after the second AZD1222 dose. The chain links TRBV2 to TRBJ1-2; 8 nucleotides line up with TRBD1. CDR3 coding DNA: TGTGCCAGCAGTGCCGGACAGGGAGAAACCTTC. This gives the protein CASSAGQGETF.